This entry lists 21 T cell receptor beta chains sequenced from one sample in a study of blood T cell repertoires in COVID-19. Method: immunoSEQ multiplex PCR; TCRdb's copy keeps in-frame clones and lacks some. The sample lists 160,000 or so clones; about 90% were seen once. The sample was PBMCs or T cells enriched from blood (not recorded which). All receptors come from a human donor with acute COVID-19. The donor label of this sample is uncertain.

CDR3 residues: CAWSPGTAGEKLFF. CDR3 in DNA: TGTGCCTGGAGTCCTGGGACGGCGGGGGAAAAACTGTTTTTT. V is TRBV30 and J is TRBJ1-4; D possibly corresponds to TRBD1 (5 bases). The V end lost 2 bases, the J end lost 8 bases, and 15 bases lay between the germline ends. CDR3 length: 14 residues. Germline V lookup: CDR1 GTSNPN, CDR2 SVGIG (reference sequence).

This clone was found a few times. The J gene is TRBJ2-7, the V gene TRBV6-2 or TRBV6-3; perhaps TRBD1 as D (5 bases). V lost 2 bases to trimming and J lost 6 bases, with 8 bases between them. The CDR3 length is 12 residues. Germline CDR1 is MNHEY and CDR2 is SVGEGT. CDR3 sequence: CASSYKGAEQYF. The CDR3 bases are TGTGCCAGCAGTTACAAAGGGGCCGAGCAGTACTTC.

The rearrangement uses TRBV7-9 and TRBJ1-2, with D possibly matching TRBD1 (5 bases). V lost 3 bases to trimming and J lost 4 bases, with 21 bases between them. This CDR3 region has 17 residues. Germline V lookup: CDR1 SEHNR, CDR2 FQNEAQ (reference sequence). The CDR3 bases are TGTGCCAGCAGCTTCGGAGCAGGGACGGGGGGAGGCTATGGCTACACCTTC. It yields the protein CASSFGAGTGGGYGYTF. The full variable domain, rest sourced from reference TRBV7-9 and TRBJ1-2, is DTGVSQNPRHKITKRGQNVTFRCDPISEHNRLYWYRQTLGQGPEFLTYFQNEAQLEKSRLLSDRFSAERPKGSFSTLEIQRTEQGDSAMYLCASSFGAGTGGGYGYTFGSGTRLTVV.

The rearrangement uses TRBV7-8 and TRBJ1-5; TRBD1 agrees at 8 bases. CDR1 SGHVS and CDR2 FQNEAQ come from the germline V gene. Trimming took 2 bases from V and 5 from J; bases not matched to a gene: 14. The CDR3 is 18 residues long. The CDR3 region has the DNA TGTGCCAGCAGCTTAAGGCCCCGCAGGGGGCGAAGATATCAGCCCCAGCATTTT. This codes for CASSLRPRRGRRYQPQHF. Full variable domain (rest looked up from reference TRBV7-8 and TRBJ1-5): GAGVSQSPRYKVAKRGQDVALRCDPISGHVSLFWYQQALGQGPEFLTYFQNEAQLDKSGLPSDRFFAERPEGSVSTLKIQRTQQEDSAVYLCASSLRPRRGRRYQPQHFGDGTRLSIL.

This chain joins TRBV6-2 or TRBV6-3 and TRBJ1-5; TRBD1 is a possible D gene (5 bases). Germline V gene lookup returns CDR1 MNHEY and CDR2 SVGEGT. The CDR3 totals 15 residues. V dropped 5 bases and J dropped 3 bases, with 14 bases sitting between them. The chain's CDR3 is CASSPGGSSNQPQHF. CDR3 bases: TGTGCCAGCAGTCCCGGGGGGAGCTCCAATCAGCCCCAGCATTTT.

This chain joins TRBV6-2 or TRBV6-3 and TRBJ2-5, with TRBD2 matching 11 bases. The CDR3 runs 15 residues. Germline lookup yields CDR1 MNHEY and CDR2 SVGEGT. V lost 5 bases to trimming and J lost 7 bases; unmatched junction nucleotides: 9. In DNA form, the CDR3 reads TGTGCCAGCAGTCTAGCGGGGGGTCACCTGGGGACCCAGTACTTC. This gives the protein CASSLAGGHLGTQYF.

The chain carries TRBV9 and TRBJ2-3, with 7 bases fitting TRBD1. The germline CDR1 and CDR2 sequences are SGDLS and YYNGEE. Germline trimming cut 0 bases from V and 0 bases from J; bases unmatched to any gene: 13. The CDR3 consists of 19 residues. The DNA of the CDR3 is TGTGCCAGCAGCGTAGGAGGGGGCCTACTCGTCCCTAGCACAGATACGCAGTATTTT. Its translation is CASSVGGGLLVPSTDTQYF.

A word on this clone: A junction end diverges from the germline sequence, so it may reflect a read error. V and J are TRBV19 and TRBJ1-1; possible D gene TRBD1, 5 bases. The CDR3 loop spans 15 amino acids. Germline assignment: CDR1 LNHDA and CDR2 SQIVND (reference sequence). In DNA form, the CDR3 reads TGTGCCAGTAGTATAGGGTCAGGGTTGAATACTGAAGCTTTCTTT. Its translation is CASSIGSGLNTEAFF.

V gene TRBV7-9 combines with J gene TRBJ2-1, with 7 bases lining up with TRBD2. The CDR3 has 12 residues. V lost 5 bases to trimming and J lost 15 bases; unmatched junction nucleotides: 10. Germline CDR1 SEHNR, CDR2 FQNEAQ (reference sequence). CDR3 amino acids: CASSVTVAGVFF. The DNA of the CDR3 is TGTGCCAGCAGCGTCACAGTTGCGGGGGTGTTCTTC.

The CDR3 reads CATSARGGPQSEAFF. The CDR3, as DNA: TGTGCCACCAGCGCCAGAGGAGGGCCGCAATCTGAAGCTTTCTTT. The gene calls are TRBV15 and TRBJ1-1; D gene ambiguous. CDR1 and CDR2 (germline): LNHNV, YYDKDF (reference sequence). The CDR3 is 15 amino acids. The V and J ends lost 5 bases and 6 bases respectively, with 19 bases between them. The variable domain in full, with the rest retrieved from reference TRBV15 and TRBJ1-1, is DAMVIQNPRYQVTQFGKPVTLSCSQTLNHNVMYWYQQKSSQAPKLLFHYYDKDFNNEADTPDNFQSRRPNTSFCFLDIRSPGLGDTAMYLCATSARGGPQSEAFFGQGTRLTVV.

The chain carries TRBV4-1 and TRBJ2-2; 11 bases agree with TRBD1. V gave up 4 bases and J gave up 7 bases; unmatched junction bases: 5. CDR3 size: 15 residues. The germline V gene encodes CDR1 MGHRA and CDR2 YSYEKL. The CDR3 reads CASSPRTGGNGELFF. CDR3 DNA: TGCGCCAGCAGCCCCCGGACAGGGGGCAACGGGGAGCTGTTTTTT.

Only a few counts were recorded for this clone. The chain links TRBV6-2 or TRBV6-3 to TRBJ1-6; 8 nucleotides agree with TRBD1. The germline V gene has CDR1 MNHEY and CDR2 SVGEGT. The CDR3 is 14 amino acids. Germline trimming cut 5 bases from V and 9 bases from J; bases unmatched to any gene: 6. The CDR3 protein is CASSLRTGPSPLHF. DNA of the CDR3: TGTGCCAGCAGTCTCCGGACAGGGCCTTCACCCCTCCACTTT.

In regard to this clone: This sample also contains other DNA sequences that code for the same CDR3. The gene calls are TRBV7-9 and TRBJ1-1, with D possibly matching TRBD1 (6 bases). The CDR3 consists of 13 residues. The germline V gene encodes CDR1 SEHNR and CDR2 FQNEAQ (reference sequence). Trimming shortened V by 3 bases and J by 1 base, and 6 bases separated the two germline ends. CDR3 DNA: TGTGCCAGCAGCTTGACAGGGAACACTGAAGCTTTCTTT. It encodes CASSLTGNTEAFF.

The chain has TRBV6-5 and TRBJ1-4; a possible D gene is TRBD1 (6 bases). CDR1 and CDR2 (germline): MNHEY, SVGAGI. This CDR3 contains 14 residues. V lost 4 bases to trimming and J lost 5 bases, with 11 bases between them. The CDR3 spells CASSSWTENEKLFF. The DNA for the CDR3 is TGTGCCAGCAGTTCCTGGACAGAGAATGAAAAACTGTTTTTT.

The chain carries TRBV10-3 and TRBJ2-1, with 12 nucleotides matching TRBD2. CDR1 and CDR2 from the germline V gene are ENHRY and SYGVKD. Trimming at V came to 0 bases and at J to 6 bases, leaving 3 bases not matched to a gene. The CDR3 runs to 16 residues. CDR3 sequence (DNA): TGTGCCATCAGTGAGTCGACTAGCGGGGGAATCAATGAGCAGTTCTTC. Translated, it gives CAISESTSGGINEQFF.

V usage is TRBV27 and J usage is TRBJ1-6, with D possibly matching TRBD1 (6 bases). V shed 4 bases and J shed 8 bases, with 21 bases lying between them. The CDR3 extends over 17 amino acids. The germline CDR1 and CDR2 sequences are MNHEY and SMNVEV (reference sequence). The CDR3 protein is CASSSLGATGRHSPLHF. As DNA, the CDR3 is TGTGCCAGCAGTTCGCTGGGTGCAACAGGGCGACATTCACCCCTCCACTTT.

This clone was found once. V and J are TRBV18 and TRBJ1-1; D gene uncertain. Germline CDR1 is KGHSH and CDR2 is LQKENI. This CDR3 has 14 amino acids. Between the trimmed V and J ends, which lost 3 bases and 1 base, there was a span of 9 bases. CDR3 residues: CASSPQHRNTEAFF. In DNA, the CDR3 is TGTGCCAGCTCACCTCAGCACAGGAACACTGAAGCTTTCTTT.

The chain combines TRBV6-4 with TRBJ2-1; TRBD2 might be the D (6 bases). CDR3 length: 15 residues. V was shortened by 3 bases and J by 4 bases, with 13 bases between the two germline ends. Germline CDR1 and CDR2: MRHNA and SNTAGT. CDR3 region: CASSEEGNLYNEQFF. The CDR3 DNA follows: TGTGCCAGCAGTGAGGAGGGGAACCTGTACAATGAGCAGTTCTTC.

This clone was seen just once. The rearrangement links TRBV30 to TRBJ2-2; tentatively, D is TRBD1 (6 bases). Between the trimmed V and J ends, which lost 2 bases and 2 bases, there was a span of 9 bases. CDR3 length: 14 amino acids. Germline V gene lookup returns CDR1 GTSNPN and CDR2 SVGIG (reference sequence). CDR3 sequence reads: CAWSWDTNTGELFF. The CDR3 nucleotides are TGTGCCTGGAGTTGGGACACCAACACCGGGGAGCTGTTTTTT. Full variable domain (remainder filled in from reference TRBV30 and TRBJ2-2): SQTIHQWPATLVQPVGSPLSLECTVEGTSNPNLYWYRQAAGRGLQLLFYSVGIGQISSEVPQNLSASRPQDRQFILSSKKLLLSDSGFYLCAWSWDTNTGELFFGEGSRLTVL.

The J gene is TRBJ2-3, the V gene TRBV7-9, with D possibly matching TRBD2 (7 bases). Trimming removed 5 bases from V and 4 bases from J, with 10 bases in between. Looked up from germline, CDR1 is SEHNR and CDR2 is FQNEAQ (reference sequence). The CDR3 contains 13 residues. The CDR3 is CASSRGASDTQYF. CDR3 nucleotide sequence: TGTGCCAGCAGCCGGGGGGCTTCAGATACGCAGTATTTT.

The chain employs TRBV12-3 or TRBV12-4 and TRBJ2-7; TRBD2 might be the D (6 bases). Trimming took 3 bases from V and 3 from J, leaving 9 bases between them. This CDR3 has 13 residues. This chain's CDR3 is CASSFGGSYEQYF. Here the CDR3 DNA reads TGTGCCAGCAGTTTTGGGGGGAGCTACGAGCAGTACTTC.